One sample yielded the 19 T cell receptor beta chains listed below, sequenced in a study of cytomegalovirus exposure and HLA in healthy donors (dated by TCRdb to about 2017). Libraries came from the immunoSEQ multiplex PCR assay. For the multiplex PCR, a mixture combining 60 forward primers for TCR Vbeta segments and 13 reverse primers for TCR Jbeta segments was used. TCRdb holds this immuneACCESS table with in-frame rearrangements only. Some clones are missing; in checked studies, unresolved V genes explain under half, and the rest has no known cause. Within this sample are more than 120,000 clones, with around 78% of them counted one time only. The ten largest clones capture about 6.6% of the sample. The sequencing input was PBMCs. Receptors were obtained from a woman aged 40 to 50 in good health and CMV-seropositive.

The V call is TRBV13, the J call TRBJ2-6, with TRBD1 matching 8 bases. Germline trimming cut 2 bases from V and 0 bases from J; bases unmatched to any gene: 3. Germline CDR1 is PRHDT and CDR2 is FYEKMQ (reference sequence). The CDR3 runs 17 residues. CDR3 in DNA: TGTGCCAGCAGCTTACTGACAGGGGACTCTGGGGCCAACGTCCTGACTTTC. Its translation is CASSLLTGDSGANVLTF.

The rearrangement links TRBV5-1 to TRBJ2-7; 9 bases are a match to TRBD2. This CDR3 is built from 14 residues. Germline-derived CDR1 and CDR2 are SGHRS and YFSETQ. J gave up 7 bases and V 1 base, and 6 bases lay outside the gene matches. The CDR3 loop is CASSLSAGGYEQYF. DNA of the CDR3: TGCGCCAGCAGCTTGAGTGCGGGAGGGTATGAGCAGTACTTC. Full variable domain (remainder filled in from reference TRBV5-1 and TRBJ2-7): KAGVTQTPRYLIKTRGQQVTLSCSPISGHRSVSWYQQTPGQGLQFLFEYFSETQRNKGNFPGRFSGRQFSNSRSEMNVSTLELGDSALYLCASSLSAGGYEQYFGPGTRLTVT.

The CDR3 loop reads CASQKRESNNEQFF. The DNA for the CDR3 is TGTGCCAGTCAGAAGAGGGAGTCTAACAATGAGCAGTTCTTC. The chain combines TRBV27 with TRBJ2-1; perhaps TRBD2 as D (5 bases). There are 14 residues in the CDR3. In germline, CDR1 is MNHEY, CDR2 SMNVEV (reference sequence). Trimming left V 9 bases short and J 5 bases short, with 17 bases between.

This chain links TRBV5-1 with TRBJ1-2; D ambiguous. The CDR3 has 14 amino acids. V was trimmed by 2 bases and J by 1 base, leaving 9 bases between them. The germline V gene encodes CDR1 SGHRS and CDR2 YFSETQ. CDR3 amino acids: CASSFNSVNYGYTF. The CDR3 DNA is TGCGCCAGCAGCTTTAACTCTGTTAACTATGGCTACACCTTC.

The genes are TRBV6-1 and TRBJ1-1; tentatively, D is TRBD1 (5 bases). This CDR3 comprises 14 residues. The V and J ends lost 6 bases and 3 bases respectively, with 14 bases between them. The germline CDR1 and CDR2 sequences are MNHNS and SASEGT. In DNA, the CDR3 is TGTGCCAGCAGCCAGACAGTTTATTACACTGAAGCTTTCTTT. Residues: CASSQTVYYTEAFF.

As regards this clone: A read error may produce the germline difference seen at one junction end. The same CDR3 can be traced to other DNA sequences in this sample. The V call is TRBV7-8, the J call TRBJ2-7, with 13 positions matching TRBD2. The CDR3 sequence is 16 residues long. Germline-derived CDR1 and CDR2 are SGHVS and FQNEAQ. CDR3 nucleotide sequence: TGTGCCAGCAGCTTTGGACTAGCGGGAGCCTCCTATGAGCAGTACTTC. Protein: CASSFGLAGASYEQYF.

The V and J genes are TRBV2 and TRBJ2-7; 7 bases line up with TRBD1. V lost 6 bases and J lost 2; bases outside the gene matches: 4. The germline CDR1 and CDR2 sequences are SNHLY and FYNNEI. CDR3 size: 13 residues. CDR3 nucleotide sequence: TGTGCCAGCAGAGACAGGGCACCCTACGAGCAGTACTTC. Translation gives CASRDRAPYEQYF.

This clone occurred once. The CDR3 DNA follows: TGTGCCAGCAGCCAAGGCGCAAAACAGGATACGCAGTATTTT. Protein: CASSQGAKQDTQYF. J is TRBJ2-3 and V is TRBV4-2; no reliable D call. Trimming shortened V by 1 base and J by 6 bases, and 11 bases separated the two germline ends. The CDR3 runs 14 residues. Germline CDR1 is LGHNA and CDR2 is YNFKEQ.

The CDR3 DNA reads as TGCGCCAGCAGTCCGACTAGCGGGAGGGCTTATACGCAGTATTTT. Translation gives CASSPTSGRAYTQYF. The chain recombines TRBV5-1 with TRBJ2-3; TRBD2 agrees at 14 bases. This CDR3 spans 15 amino acids. Trimming took 5 bases from V and 7 from J; bases not matched to a gene: 6. Germline assignment: CDR1 SGHRS and CDR2 YFSETQ.

This clone has just one count. The chain links TRBV14 to TRBJ1-3; maybe TRBD1 (5 bases). Per germline, CDR1 SGHDN and CDR2 FVKESK. The ends were cut back, 6 bases at V and 4 bases at J, with 13 bases in the middle. This CDR3 contains 14 residues. CDR3 residues: CASSLRTRGNTIYF. For the CDR3, the DNA is TGTGCCAGCAGTCTCCGGACAAGAGGAAACACCATATATTTT.

The chain employs TRBV28 and TRBJ2-7, with a weak D call TRBD2 (5 bases). Germline values: CDR1 MDHEN, CDR2 SYDVKM. The length of the CDR3 is 12 residues. V lost 3 bases to trimming and J lost 3 bases, with 6 bases between them. The CDR3 loop reads CASSLEDYEQYF. DNA for the CDR3: TGTGCCAGCAGTTTGGAGGACTACGAGCAGTACTTC.

The rearrangement links TRBV2 to TRBJ1-5; D not resolved. V lost 5 bases to trimming and J lost 2 bases, with 13 bases between them. Germline V gene data show CDR1 as SNHLY and CDR2 as FYNNEI. The CDR3 has 15 residues. In nucleotides, the CDR3 is TGTGCCAGCAGTAGTAGCCCCGGGGGCAATCAGCCCCAGCATTTT. As protein: CASSSSPGGNQPQHF.

V usage is TRBV7-9 and J usage is TRBJ1-1; 7 positions match TRBD1. In germline, CDR1 is SEHNR, CDR2 FQNEAQ (reference sequence). Trimming removed 5 bases from V and 9 bases from J; junction bases left unmatched: 3. This CDR3 has 11 amino acids. The DNA for the CDR3 is TGTGCCAGCAGCGGGACAGACCAAGCTTTCTTT. Translating gives CASSGTDQAFF.

J is TRBJ1-2 and V is TRBV6-1; 10 positions agree with TRBD1. The trim removed 5 bases at V and 5 bases at J, leaving 5 bases unmatched. Germline assignment: CDR1 MNHNS and CDR2 SASEGT. The CDR3 totals 14 residues. The CDR3 coding sequence is TGTGCCAGCAGTCGAGACAGGGGGCTTTATGGCTACACCTTC. This encodes CASSRDRGLYGYTF.

This chain joins TRBV4-1 and TRBJ2-1, with TRBD2 matching over 13 bases. Trimming took 4 bases from V and 7 from J; bases not matched to a gene: 4. Germline CDR1 reads MGHRA; CDR2 reads YSYEKL. The CDR3 runs to 15 residues. CDR3 sequence: CASSRTSGRGNEQFF. CDR3 coding DNA: TGCGCCAGCAGCCGGACTAGCGGGAGAGGAAATGAGCAGTTCTTC.

The genes are TRBV7-2 and TRBJ1-6; 7 bases map to TRBD1. Per germline, CDR1 SGHTA and CDR2 FQGNSA. The CDR3 sequence is 14 residues long. V gave up 5 bases and J gave up 8 bases; unmatched junction bases: 6. CDR3 sequence: CASSTQGRDSPLHF. The CDR3 DNA reads as TGTGCCAGCAGCACACAGGGGAGAGATTCACCCCTCCACTTT.

This clone was counted only a few times. The chain employs TRBV7-9 and TRBJ2-5, with a tentative D call TRBD1 (5 bases). Trimming removed 8 bases from V and 3 bases from J, with 16 bases in between. The CDR3 is 14 amino acids. Germline loops: CDR1 SEHNR, CDR2 FQNEAQ (reference sequence). As DNA, the CDR3 is TGTGCCAGCGGCGCCGGCCAGGGAAAAGAGACCCAGTACTTC. It codes for CASGAGQGKETQYF.

This clone was observed at least ten times. V is TRBV5-1 and J is TRBJ1-1, with 7 bases that match TRBD1. This CDR3 has 14 amino acids. The germline CDR1 and CDR2 sequences are SGHRS and YFSETQ. Trimming at V came to 4 bases and at J to 3 bases, leaving 6 bases not matched to a gene. The CDR3 DNA reads as TGCGCCAGCAGCCACGTCGGACAGGACACTGAAGCTTTCTTT. Residues: CASSHVGQDTEAFF.

The CDR3 coding sequence is TGTGCCAGCACATTCGGGGGACCCTACAATGAGCAGTTCTTC. This translates into CASTFGGPYNEQFF. The rearrangement uses TRBV18 and TRBJ2-1; tentative D call: TRBD2 (6 bases). In germline, CDR1 is KGHSH, CDR2 LQKENI. The CDR3 contains 14 residues. Trimming shortened V by 8 bases and J by 2 bases, and 13 bases separated the two germline ends.